The 14 T cell receptor beta chains below all came from one sample that was sequenced in a study of blood T cell repertoires in COVID-19 (dated by TCRdb to about 2020). To prepare the library, the immunoSEQ multiplex PCR assay was applied. As stored in TCRdb, this immuneACCESS dataset retains in-frame rearrangements with V and J assigned. A fraction of the clones does not appear; measured against another copy, unresolved V genes explain less than half of the discrepancy, and the remainder lacks a known reason. Present in this sample are roughly 120,000 clones, roughly 84% of which were seen just once. Of the sample, less than 1.5% falls within the top ten clones. Input material: peripheral blood. The receptors were gathered from a man aged 35-49 years with acute or convalescent COVID-19.

V gene TRBV4-1 combines with J gene TRBJ1-1; weak D call: TRBD1 (5 bases). This CDR3 is 14 amino acids long. V gave up 4 bases and J gave up 3 bases, with 12 bases separating them. The germline V gene has CDR1 MGHRA and CDR2 YSYEKL. CDR3 DNA: TGCGCCAGCAGCCCCACAGGTCCCTACACTGAAGCTTTCTTT. As protein: CASSPTGPYTEAFF.

The genes are TRBV7-9 and TRBJ2-2, with 12 nucleotides matching TRBD2. Trimming took 5 bases from V and 7 from J; bases not matched to a gene: 11. CDR3 length equals 17 residues. CDR1 and CDR2 (germline): SEHNR, FQNEAQ (reference sequence). CDR3 region: CASSARLAGVNIGELFF. The CDR3 region has the DNA TGTGCCAGCAGCGCCCGACTAGCGGGAGTTAATATCGGGGAGCTGTTTTTT.

V and J are TRBV7-9 and TRBJ2-4; 10 bases fit TRBD2. V was pared by 4 bases and J by 6 bases, with 12 bases of the junction left unmatched. This CDR3 has 17 amino acids. Germline V lookup: CDR1 SEHNR, CDR2 FQNEAQ (reference sequence). CDR3 bases: TGTGCCAGCAGCTCTCCGAGCGGGGGGGCTTCAGTAAACATTCAGTACTTC. It encodes CASSSPSGGASVNIQYF.

The chain joins TRBV18 to TRBJ2-1, with 7 bases lining up with TRBD1. The ends lost 3 bases at V and 5 bases at J; junction bases unmatched: 4. Germline assignment: CDR1 KGHSH and CDR2 LQKENI. The CDR3 is 14 amino acids. In DNA form, the CDR3 reads TGTGCCAGCTCACCCCTTGGGACAGACAATGAGCAGTTCTTC. Residues: CASSPLGTDNEQFF.

This clone was found once. The chain employs TRBV5-8 and TRBJ2-7; possible D gene TRBD1, 6 bases. Deletions cut 4 bases from V and 1 base from J, with 21 bases between. This CDR3 has 17 residues. Germline V gene data show CDR1 as SGHTS and CDR2 as YDEGEE. The CDR3 DNA is TGTGCCAGCAGCCCACTCACACTTCAGGGGCCTTCCTACGAGCAGTACTTC. It codes for CASSPLTLQGPSYEQYF.

The rearrangement uses TRBV4-2 and TRBJ2-3; D unclear. V lost 0 bases and J 6 bases, leaving 7 bases between the germline ends. This CDR3 has 13 amino acids. Germline V lookup: CDR1 LGHNA, CDR2 YNFKEQ. This CDR3 is CASSQDRLDTQYF. In nucleotides, the CDR3 is TGTGCCAGCAGCCAAGATCGACTGGATACGCAGTATTTT.

This clone was seen only once. V gene TRBV5-6 combines with J gene TRBJ2-3; 15 bases map to TRBD2. This CDR3 is 17 amino acids long. The J segment lost 4 bases and the V segment lost 4 bases, leaving 7 bases of the junction unmatched. CDR1 is SGHDT and CDR2 is YYEEEE in the germline V gene. CDR3 loop: CASSPGLAGGPPDTQYF. Here the CDR3 DNA reads TGTGCCAGCAGCCCCGGACTAGCGGGGGGGCCCCCAGATACGCAGTATTTT. The full variable domain, its missing parts supplied by reference TRBV5-6 and TRBJ2-3, is DAGVTQSPTHLIKTRGQQVTLRCSPKSGHDTVSWYQQALGQGPQFIFQYYEEEERQRGNFPDRFSGHQFPNYSSELNVNALLLGDSALYLCASSPGLAGGPPDTQYFGPGTRLTVL.

V and J are TRBV7-6 and TRBJ2-1, with 10 bases identical to TRBD2. Losses at the gene ends were 5 bases for V and 0 bases for J; bases not matched to a gene: 4. From germline, CDR1 is SGHVS and CDR2 FNYEAQ. The CDR3 extends over 16 amino acids. The CDR3 reads CASSPSGGHSYNEQFF. In nucleotides, the CDR3 is TGTGCCAGCAGCCCTAGCGGGGGCCACTCCTACAATGAGCAGTTCTTC. Combining the CDR3 with reference TRBV7-6 and TRBJ2-1 gives the whole variable domain GAGVSQSPRYKVTKRGQDVALRCDPISGHVSLYWYRQALGQGPEFLTYFNYEAQQDKSGLPNDRFSAERPEGSISTLTIQRTEQRDSAMYRCASSPSGGHSYNEQFFGPGTRLTVL.

J is TRBJ2-1 and V is TRBV27; 12 bases align to TRBD2. Losses at the gene ends were 4 bases for V and 8 bases for J; bases not matched to a gene: 9. This CDR3 comprises 16 residues. Germline-derived CDR1 and CDR2 are MNHEY and SMNVEV (reference sequence). The CDR3 nucleotides are TGTGCCAGCAGTTCCCTAGCGGGGGGGAGTAGCGATGAGCAGTTCTTC. Translation gives CASSSLAGGSSDEQFF.

This chain links TRBV6-5 with TRBJ1-4; no reliable D call. The germline V and J ends were trimmed by 6 bases and 5 bases, with 13 bases remaining between them. CDR1 MNHEY and CDR2 SVGAGI come from the germline V gene. The CDR3 runs to 14 residues. CDR3 sequence: CASRRGSGNEKLFF. CDR3 in DNA: TGTGCCAGCAGGCGGGGTTCGGGGAATGAAAAACTGTTTTTT.

J is TRBJ1-6 and V is TRBV27; no clear D. The CDR3 is 15 residues long. V lost 3 bases and J lost 0, with 6 bases in between. Germline V gene data show CDR1 as MNHEY and CDR2 as SMNVEV (reference sequence). The DNA of the CDR3 is TGTGCCAGCAGTTTCGAGCTCTCCTATAATTCACCCCTCCACTTT. It is translated as CASSFELSYNSPLHF.

The chain recombines TRBV5-4 with TRBJ2-1; 7 bases match TRBD2. With 3 bases clipped from V and 5 bases from J, the junction kept 8 bases outside the gene matches. This CDR3 spans 15 amino acids. Germline CDR1 and CDR2: SGHNT and YYREEE (reference sequence). CDR3 nucleotides: TGTGCCAGCAGCTCCCTAGGGAGGGGTAACAATGAGCAGTTCTTC. Protein sequence: CASSSLGRGNNEQFF.

The chain couples TRBV6-5 to TRBJ2-5; tentative D call: TRBD1 (5 bases). In germline, CDR1 is MNHEY, CDR2 SVGAGI. V lost 8 bases and J 4 bases, leaving 8 bases between the germline ends. CDR3 length: 11 residues. CDR3 sequence (DNA): TGTGCCAGCGCAAGGGGAGAGACCCAGTACTTC. It yields the protein CASARGETQYF.

This clone was recorded a few times. The chain uses TRBV6-5 and TRBJ1-3, with D possibly matching TRBD1 (5 bases). The CDR3 is 14 residues long. The germline V gene encodes CDR1 MNHEY and CDR2 SVGAGI. Trimming pared 6 bases from V and 1 base from J, leaving 10 bases between. The CDR3 DNA reads TGTGCCAGCAGGCCAGGGTATTCTGGAAACACCATATATTTT. This encodes CASRPGYSGNTIYF.